The 21 T cell receptor beta chains below come from one sample, sequenced in a study of T cell changes during pregnancy in multiple sclerosis. Repertoires were generated with immunoSEQ multiplex PCR, while TCRdb's copy carries only in-frame clones and drops some. This table has about 30,000 clones, roughly nine tenths appearing once. The specimen comprised CD8+ T cells from peripheral blood mononuclear cells, sampled in the second trimester of pregnancy. Receptors were obtained from a female donor with multiple sclerosis, enrolled in a pregnancy study.

The V call is TRBV4-3, the J call TRBJ1-1; 7 bases line up with TRBD1. The CDR3 contains 15 residues. With 3 bases clipped from V and 0 bases from J, the junction kept 4 bases outside the gene matches. The germline gives CDR1 LGHNA, CDR2 YSLEER. This CDR3 is CASSQTDRLNTEAFF. The CDR3 DNA reads TGCGCCAGCAGCCAGACGGACAGGTTGAACACTGAAGCTTTCTTT.

This sequence joins TRBV4-3 and TRBJ2-5; the D gene is possibly TRBD2 (6 bases). The germline V gene encodes CDR1 LGHNA and CDR2 YSLEER. Trimming stripped 0 bases from V and 7 bases from J, with 15 bases between. The CDR3 covers 15 residues. CDR3 protein: CASSQDAGRRGTQYF. CDR3 in DNA: TGCGCCAGCAGCCAAGATGCGGGGCGGAGAGGGACCCAGTACTTC.

The genes are TRBV28 and TRBJ1-2, with D perhaps matching TRBD1 (5 bases). V was trimmed by 6 bases and J by 8 bases, leaving 16 bases between them. The CDR3 sequence is 13 residues long. CDR1 and CDR2 (germline): MDHEN, SYDVKM. The CDR3 sequence is CASRTDSSWGYTF. As DNA, the CDR3 is TGTGCCAGCAGGACAGACAGTTCTTGGGGCTACACCTTC.

The J gene is TRBJ2-1, the V gene TRBV27; 9 bases align to TRBD2. V lost 5 bases, J lost 6 bases, and 5 bases stayed unmatched. In germline, CDR1 is MNHEY, CDR2 SMNVEV (reference sequence). The CDR3 extends over 14 amino acids. Written as DNA, the CDR3 is TGTGCCAGCAGTGGGGCGGGGGGGTCCAATGAGCAGTTCTTC. Its translation: CASSGAGGSNEQFF.

V gene TRBV5-4 combines with J gene TRBJ2-5, with 7 bases that match TRBD1. The CDR3 totals 14 residues. V trimming: 6 bases; J trimming: 0 bases; junction bases outside the gene matches: 5. CDR1 is SGHNT and CDR2 is YYREEE in the germline V gene (reference sequence). CDR3 nucleotides: TGTGCCAGCACCCAGGGGGTAGACCAAGAGACCCAGTACTTC. Translation: CASTQGVDQETQYF. Variable domain in full (rest from reference TRBV5-4 and TRBJ2-5): ETGVTQSPTHLIKTRGQQVTLRCSSQSGHNTVSWYQQALGQGPQFIFQYYREEENGRGNFPPRFSGLQFPNYSSELNVNALELDDSALYLCASTQGVDQETQYFGPGTRLLVL.

Within the sample, this clone is medium-sized. This chain connects TRBV4-1 to TRBJ1-5; D is unclear. Germline CDR1 and CDR2: MGHRA and YSYEKL. The CDR3 totals 15 residues. V lost 0 bases and J 1 base, leaving 7 bases between the germline ends. CDR3 residues: CASSQEPGSNQPQHF. Written as DNA, the CDR3 is TGCGCCAGCAGCCAAGAGCCCGGGAGCAATCAGCCCCAGCATTTT.

The V call is TRBV28, the J call TRBJ2-1, with 9 positions matching TRBD2. CDR1 and CDR2 from the germline V gene are MDHEN and SYDVKM. This CDR3 comprises 15 residues. V lost 4 bases to trimming and J lost 7 bases; unmatched junction nucleotides: 8. The CDR3 sequence: CASSWAGGPKNEQFF. In DNA form, the CDR3 reads TGTGCCAGCAGTTGGGCGGGAGGGCCGAAGAATGAGCAGTTCTTC.

The V call is TRBV27, the J call TRBJ2-1, with D perhaps TRBD2 (6 bases). From germline, CDR1 is MNHEY and CDR2 SMNVEV (reference sequence). CDR3 size: 12 residues. The V end lost 6 bases, the J end lost 7 bases, and 10 bases lay between the germline ends. The DNA of the CDR3 is TGTGCCAGCAGCCTAGGAGGGAATGAGCAGTTCTTC. It is translated as CASSLGGNEQFF.

The V and J genes are TRBV27 and TRBJ1-2; weak D call: TRBD1 (6 bases). This CDR3 region has 14 residues. CDR1 is MNHEY and CDR2 is SMNVEV in the germline V gene (reference sequence). The V end lost 0 bases, the J end lost 6 bases, and 11 bases lay between the germline ends. The chain's CDR3 is CASSLSGRGDGYTF. The CDR3 nucleotides read TGTGCCAGCAGTTTATCTGGCAGGGGCGATGGCTACACCTTC.

CDR3: CASSQDLGEAGEKLFF. In DNA, the CDR3 is TGCGCCAGCAGCCAAGATCTAGGGGAAGCTGGCGAAAAACTGTTTTTT. The V gene is TRBV4-3, the J gene TRBJ1-4; maybe TRBD1 (5 bases). This CDR3 comprises 16 residues. V lost 0 bases and J lost 8, with 16 bases in between. The germline V gene encodes CDR1 LGHNA and CDR2 YSLEER.

This chain connects TRBV10-3 to TRBJ1-1, with TRBD1 identical over 9 bases. Trimming at V came to 11 bases and at J to 1 base, leaving 14 bases not matched to a gene. Germline V gives CDR1 ENHRY, CDR2 SYGVKD. The CDR3 is made up of 16 amino acids. CDR3 DNA sequence: TGTGCCTCCCTTCGGGGGGACAGGGTCGGGAACACTGAAGCTTTCTTT. It encodes CASLRGDRVGNTEAFF.

V and J are TRBV7-9 and TRBJ1-1; D is ambiguous. CDR3 size: 15 residues. Per germline, CDR1 SEHNR and CDR2 FQNEAQ (reference sequence). V was clipped by 1 base and J by 3 bases, with 12 bases between them. In nucleotides, the CDR3 is TGTGCCAGCAGCTTAGTTGAGGGATCGTACACTGAAGCTTTCTTT. This sequence encodes CASSLVEGSYTEAFF.

The gene calls are TRBV21-1 and TRBJ1-2; the table's D call of TRBD1 was not tested on the DNA. TRBV21-1 is a listed pseudogene. This CDR3 is built from 15 residues. CDR3 loop: CASSFPGQGISGYTF. Here the CDR3 DNA reads TGTGCCAGCAGCTTCCCGGGACAGGGTATCTCTGGCTACACCTTC.

This chain uses TRBV7-6 with TRBJ2-7; D might be TRBD2 (5 bases). The V end lost 1 base, the J end lost 3 bases, and 13 bases lay between the germline ends. The CDR3 length is 15 residues. In germline, CDR1 is SGHVS, CDR2 FNYEAQ. CDR3 bases: TGTGCCAGCAGCTTAGAACCCCAGAGCGGCTACGAGCAGTACTTC. Amino acid sequence: CASSLEPQSGYEQYF.

V and J are TRBV9 and TRBJ2-1; 7 nucleotides align to TRBD2. Germline V gene lookup returns CDR1 SGDLS and CDR2 YYNGEE. V dropped 1 base and J dropped 5; count of bases not matched to a gene: 6. The CDR3 has 15 amino acids. The CDR3 DNA sequence: TGTGCCAGCAGCGTACGACTAGCTCCAGACAATGAGCAGTTCTTC. Its translation is CASSVRLAPDNEQFF.

The chain couples TRBV7-3 to TRBJ2-1; TRBD2 matches 12 bases. Germline-derived CDR1 and CDR2 are SGHTA and FQGTGA. CDR3 length equals 16 residues. V trimming: 5 bases; J trimming: 1 base; junction bases outside the gene matches: 3. CDR3 nucleotide sequence: TGTGCCAGCAGCCCCCTAGCGGGGGGGTCCTACAATGAGCAGTTCTTC. Residues: CASSPLAGGSYNEQFF.

V is TRBV19 and J is TRBJ1-1, with 7 nucleotides matching TRBD1. The CDR3 is 14 residues long. Trimming took 5 bases from V and 1 from J; bases not matched to a gene: 4. The germline V gene has CDR1 LNHDA and CDR2 SQIVND (reference sequence). The CDR3 loop reads CASSPRDRNTEAFF. CDR3 nucleotides: TGTGCCAGTAGTCCCCGGGACAGGAACACTGAAGCTTTCTTT.

The chain is built from TRBV2 and TRBJ1-2; D is uncertain. Deletions cut 4 bases from V and 2 bases from J, with 8 bases between. The germline V gene has CDR1 SNHLY and CDR2 FYNNEI. CDR3 length: 13 residues. The CDR3 region is CASSAPGNYGYTF. CDR3 DNA sequence: TGTGCCAGCAGTGCTCCAGGAAACTATGGCTACACCTTC.

V gene TRBV29-1 combines with J gene TRBJ2-2, with TRBD2 matching 11 bases. CDR3 length: 14 amino acids. The germline CDR1 and CDR2 sequences are SQVTM and ANQGSEA. J gave up 5 bases and V 7 bases, and 6 bases lay outside the gene matches. The chain's CDR3 is CSGTSGRETGELFF. DNA of the CDR3: TGCAGCGGAACTAGCGGGAGAGAAACCGGGGAGCTGTTTTTT.

The CDR3 reads CASSVKREGDTGELFF. CDR3 nucleotide sequence: TGTGCCAGCAGCGTTAAGCGGGAGGGCGACACCGGGGAGCTGTTTTTT. The V call is TRBV9, the J call TRBJ2-2; 10 bases are shared with TRBD2. With V trimmed by 2 bases and J by 3 bases, 4 bases remained unmatched. This CDR3 has 16 amino acids. Germline V gene lookup returns CDR1 SGDLS and CDR2 YYNGEE.

The chain is built from TRBV4-1 and TRBJ2-6, with D possibly TRBD2 on 6 matching bases. The CDR3 totals 15 residues. Germline lookup yields CDR1 MGHRA and CDR2 YSYEKL. V gave up 0 bases and J gave up 4 bases, with 7 bases separating them. CDR3 sequence: CASSQDRGGANVLTF. CDR3 in DNA: TGCGCCAGCAGCCAAGATCGGGGGGGGGCCAACGTCCTGACTTTC.